This entry concerns a single TCR beta chain. Its antigen remains unidentified. The data were taken from a study of shared clonotypes between healthy human individuals. The repertoire was sequenced with immunoSEQ multiplex PCR; TCRdb's copy has only in-frame clones and lacks some. The data hold around 1,100,000 clones, with approximately 80% observed a single time. Study results and limitations: All-four-donor shared clonotypes had higher generation probabilities than non-shared clonotypes did. Since donors were few, the genetic and exposure-history diversity represented was limited.

This CDR3 spans 15 amino acids. V lost 6 bases, J lost 9 bases, and 12 bases stayed unmatched. CDR1 and CDR2 from the germline V gene are MNHEY and SVGAGI. This receptor was taken from a man aged 18 to 35 in good health. Some clones in this sample may be carry-over from other donors' samples. Sequencing used memory CD4+ T cells from PBMCs. Documented subset: CD45RA-negative fraction. This chain uses TRBV6-5 with TRBJ2-1, with 9 positions matching TRBD2. CDR3 sequence reads: CASSLGTSPRGEQFF. DNA for the CDR3: TGTGCCAGCAGCCTAGGGACTAGCCCGAGGGGTGAGCAGTTCTTC.